This entry lists 22 T cell receptor beta chains sequenced from one sample in a study of graft-versus-host responses after intestinal transplantation. The protocol was immunoSEQ multiplex PCR, while the TCRdb copy is restricted to in-frame clones and leaves out a portion. The sample carries about 17,000 clones, approximately 37% recorded once. There were 200,000 CFSE-labeled responder cells plated together with 200,000 irradiated, violet-dye-labeled stimulator cells. The sample was alloreactive CD8+ T cells from a mixed lymphocyte reaction culture, taken before intestinal transplant. Subset reported: CFSE-low proliferating T cells sorted from roughly six-day pre-transplant mixed lymphocyte reaction (GvH or HvG direction). The source is a human patient who received an intestinal transplant.

Comment on this clone: One end of the junction is discordant with germline, which a read error may explain. The V call is TRBV5-7, the J call TRBJ1-2, with 9 bases identical to TRBD1. TRBV5-7 is designated an ORF whose function remains uncertain. There are 14 residues in the CDR3. CDR3 amino acids: CASSPGTGHYGYAF. As DNA, the CDR3 is TGTGCCAGCAGCCCCGGGACAGGGCACTATGGCTACGCCTTC.

The CDR3 sequence is CASSYSQANTEAFF. CDR3 DNA sequence: TGTGCCAGCAGTTATAGTCAGGCTAACACTGAAGCTTTCTTT. The chain carries TRBV6-6 and TRBJ1-1, with D unclear. This CDR3 has 14 residues. Germline loops: CDR1 MNHNY, CDR2 SVGAGI (reference sequence). V lost 3 bases and J lost 2, with 10 bases in between.

The genes are TRBV5-4 and TRBJ2-1, with 8 bases aligning to TRBD2. The CDR3 consists of 15 residues. Germline values: CDR1 SGHNT, CDR2 YYREEE (reference sequence). V lost 4 bases and J lost 6; bases outside the gene matches: 9. The CDR3 bases are TGTGCCAGCAGCCTGGGACTAGATGAATTCAATGAGCAGTTCTTC. Translating it yields CASSLGLDEFNEQFF.

The CDR3 DNA is TGTGCCAGCAGGTTCTGGCTAGCTACATTGCATCATCAGCCCCAGCATTTT. Translating it yields CASRFWLATLHHQPQHF. V gene TRBV21-1 combines with J gene TRBJ1-5. TRBV21-1 is deemed a pseudogene. This CDR3 spans 17 amino acids.

There are a few counts of this clone. Additional DNA sequences in this sample encode the identical CDR3. This rearrangement joins TRBV27 to TRBJ2-7; D call uncertain. This CDR3 has 14 residues. V lost 5 bases, J lost 6 bases, and 17 bases lay in between. Looked up from germline, CDR1 is MNHEY and CDR2 is SMNVEV (reference sequence). The CDR3 DNA reads as TGTGCCAGCAGTCCCAATGGACCTTTAATCGAGCAGTACTTC. It translates to CASSPNGPLIEQYF.

This clone was picked up a small number of times. This chain uses TRBV11-3 with TRBJ2-3; 10 nucleotides align to TRBD2. The junction had 3 bases not matched to a gene; V was cut back by 3 bases and J by 3 bases. CDR1 and CDR2 from the germline V gene are SGHNT and YENEEA. This CDR3 has 15 residues. The CDR3 region is CASSFQTSGTDTQYF. CDR3 bases: TGTGCCAGCAGCTTCCAGACTAGCGGGACAGATACGCAGTATTTT.

The chain joins TRBV5-6 to TRBJ1-5; TRBD1 matches 8 bases. From germline, CDR1 is SGHDT and CDR2 YYEEEE. This CDR3 is 14 amino acids long. J gave up 6 bases and V 3 bases, and 5 bases lay outside the gene matches. CDR3 loop: CASSSGQVGQPQHF. The CDR3 DNA reads as TGTGCCAGCAGCTCGGGACAGGTTGGTCAGCCCCAGCATTTT.

This chain joins TRBV9 and TRBJ1-1; D uncertain. Trimming took off 0 bases at V and 8 bases at J, with 14 bases between the two ends. Looked up from germline, CDR1 is SGDLS and CDR2 is YYNGEE. The CDR3 is 14 residues long. For the CDR3, the DNA is TGTGCCAGCAGCGTAGAGGGCAGACCCTCCGAAGCTTTCTTT. Protein: CASSVEGRPSEAFF.

The J gene is TRBJ2-7, the V gene TRBV27; 13 nucleotides line up with TRBD2. The CDR3 has 14 residues. The V gene's germline CDR1 is MNHEY and CDR2 SMNVEV (reference sequence). The V segment lost 6 bases and the J segment 6 bases; nucleotides outside the gene matches: 5. The CDR3 nucleotides are TGTGCCAGCAGCCATGGACTAGCGGGAGCCGAGCAGTACTTC. It codes for CASSHGLAGAEQYF.

The rearrangement links TRBV9 to TRBJ2-3; 7 bases align to TRBD2. Trimming took 0 bases from V and 4 from J; bases not matched to a gene: 8. The CDR3 has 16 residues. Germline V gene sequence: CDR1 SGDLS, CDR2 YYNGEE. The CDR3 nucleotides are TGTGCCAGCAGCGTAGCCGGCGGGAGTCCCCCAGATACGCAGTATTTT. Protein sequence: CASSVAGGSPPDTQYF.

The V gene is TRBV6-4, the J gene TRBJ2-5; D not certain. The J call is uncertain, as TRBJ2-7 better fits the DNA end. This CDR3 is built from 15 residues. Per the germline V gene, CDR1 is MRHNA and CDR2 is SNTAGT. CDR3 nucleotides: TGTGCCAGCAGTGGCCGCCTTGAACCCGCTCACGAGCAGTACTTC. Its translation is CASSGRLEPAHEQYF.

This clone was detected only a few times. CDR3 residues: CASSSGTNQPQHF. The CDR3 nucleotides are TGTGCCAGCAGTTCAGGGACCAATCAGCCCCAGCATTTT. J is TRBJ1-5 and V is TRBV4-2; a weak D match, TRBD1 (5 bases). V lost 6 bases and J lost 3, with 9 bases in between. The V gene's germline CDR1 is LGHNA and CDR2 YNFKEQ. This CDR3 contains 13 residues.

V is TRBV5-1 and J is TRBJ2-7; 7 bases agree with TRBD1. Germline values: CDR1 SGHRS, CDR2 YFSETQ. This CDR3 is built from 15 residues. V lost 0 bases, J lost 6 bases, and 9 bases stayed unmatched. The CDR3 DNA reads TGCGCCAGCAGCTTGGCCCTGACAGGGTTTGGCGAGCAGTACTTC. Its translation: CASSLALTGFGEQYF.

The chain combines TRBV15 with TRBJ2-7; D is uncertain. Trimming cost V 1 base and J 3 bases, with 13 bases left between them. This CDR3 is 15 amino acids long. CDR1 is LNHNV, CDR2 YYDKDF, per germline (reference sequence). The CDR3 protein is CATSRVPLPIYEQYF. The DNA for the CDR3 is TGTGCCACCAGCAGAGTTCCATTGCCGATCTACGAGCAGTACTTC.

The V call is TRBV4-2, the J call TRBJ2-7; 15 bases match TRBD2. The junction had 6 bases not matched to a gene; V was cut back by 4 bases and J by 5 bases. This CDR3 is 16 amino acids long. Germline-derived CDR1 and CDR2 are LGHNA and YNFKEQ. The CDR3, as DNA: TGTGCCAGCAGCCTTCGGACTAGCGGGAGGGAAGACGAGCAGTACTTC. Its protein product is CASSLRTSGREDEQYF.

Points on this clone: Other DNA sequences in this sample translate to the same CDR3. The gene calls are TRBV5-1 and TRBJ2-1; perhaps TRBD2 as D (6 bases). Between the trimmed V and J ends, which lost 0 bases and 4 bases, there was a span of 17 bases. The CDR3 contains 17 residues. Per germline, CDR1 SGHRS and CDR2 YFSETQ. CDR3: CASSLVVAGGPYNEQFF. CDR3 sequence (DNA): TGCGCCAGCAGCTTGGTAGTAGCAGGAGGGCCGTACAATGAGCAGTTCTTC. Complete variable domain (other parts from reference TRBV5-1 and TRBJ2-1): KAGVTQTPRYLIKTRGQQVTLSCSPISGHRSVSWYQQTPGQGLQFLFEYFSETQRNKGNFPGRFSGRQFSNSRSEMNVSTLELGDSALYLCASSLVVAGGPYNEQFFGPGTRLTVL.

This sequence joins TRBV27 and TRBJ1-5, with 8 bases fitting TRBD1. V shed 3 bases, J shed 6 bases, and the junction held 4 bases outside the gene matches. Germline assignment: CDR1 MNHEY and CDR2 SMNVEV (reference sequence). This CDR3 contains 14 residues. The CDR3 reads CASSFQGAGQPQHF. The DNA of the CDR3 is TGTGCCAGCAGTTTCCAGGGGGCGGGTCAGCCCCAGCATTTT.

This clone was counted between two and nine times. The rearrangement links TRBV27 to TRBJ2-7; D perhaps matches TRBD1 (5 bases). V was cut by 3 bases and J by 3 bases, with 12 bases left in between. Germline V gene lookup returns CDR1 MNHEY and CDR2 SMNVEV (reference sequence). This CDR3 has 14 residues. CDR3 DNA sequence: TGTGCCAGCAGTTTTGGTGGGGCCCTCTACGAGCAGTACTTC. Its translation is CASSFGGALYEQYF.

The sample holds a few counts of this clone. The CDR3 bases are TGTGCCAGCAGTGTTGTGTCCTCTGGGGCCAACGTCCTGACTTTC. Protein sequence: CASSVVSSGANVLTF. This sequence joins TRBV2 and TRBJ2-6, with D unclear. Trimming pared 4 bases from V and 0 bases from J, leaving 7 bases between. This CDR3 is built from 15 residues. Germline V gene sequence: CDR1 SNHLY, CDR2 FYNNEI.

The V and J genes are TRBV29-1 and TRBJ2-7, with 10 bases that match TRBD2. Germline V gives CDR1 SQVTM, CDR2 ANQGSEA. V was pared by 3 bases and J by 4 bases, with 9 bases of the junction left unmatched. CDR3 length: 15 amino acids. CDR3 coding DNA: TGCAGCGTTGAGTCTCTAGCGGGAGAATCGTACGAGCAGTACTTC. Protein product: CSVESLAGESYEQYF.

This clone appeared a few times. The chain carries TRBV6-5 and TRBJ1-5; no clear D. The CDR3 is made up of 15 amino acids. Trimming left V 2 bases short and J 8 bases short, with 16 bases between. CDR1 and CDR2 from the germline V gene are MNHEY and SVGAGI. The CDR3 protein is CASSYADSFTEPQHF. CDR3 nucleotide sequence: TGTGCCAGCAGTTACGCAGATAGTTTTACGGAGCCCCAGCATTTT.

This chain joins TRBV6-4 and TRBJ1-1; D remains ambiguous. Germline assignment: CDR1 MRHNA and CDR2 SNTAGT. The germline V and J ends were trimmed by 7 bases and 1 base, with 10 bases remaining between them. CDR3 length equals 13 residues. The CDR3 DNA reads as TGTGCCAGCAAATTAATGGAGAACACTGAAGCTTTCTTT. Translation gives CASKLMENTEAFF.